This record looks at one T cell receptor beta chain sequence and its context. Its cognate antigen is unknown. This sample is part of a study of cytomegalovirus exposure and HLA in healthy donors. The study, taken as a whole, reports: Some TCR beta chains (164 of them) were listed as cytomegalovirus-associated.

Clones were sequenced by immunoSEQ multiplex PCR, and TCRdb holds only the in-frame ones, with some missing. The sample yields about 110,000 clones, nearly 97% seen once. The sequencing input was PBMCs. The source is a woman aged 18-29 years in good health and CMV-seronegative.

DNA for the CDR3: TGTGCCAGCAGCACTCGTCTGAGCTCCTACAATGAGCAGTTCTTC. Translation: CASSTRLSSYNEQFF. The chain employs TRBV9 and TRBJ2-1; D gene uncertain. The germline gives CDR1 SGDLS, CDR2 YYNGEE. This CDR3 contains 15 residues. Trimming removed 4 bases at V and 0 bases at J, with 11 bases between.